Below are 3 T cell receptor beta chains sequenced from a single sample in a study of blood T cell repertoires in COVID-19. Here immunoSEQ multiplex PCR was the method, and the copy in TCRdb shows in-frame clones only, minus some. The sample consists of about 150,000 clones, roughly 84% of them appearing once. The sequencing input was peripheral blood. Every receptor here comes from a human donor in a cohort sampled during active COVID-19.

The rearrangement links TRBV21-1 to TRBJ1-2; the table names TRBD1, a call not compared with the DNA. TRBV21-1 is flagged as a pseudogene. CDR3 length: 12 residues. The DNA for the CDR3 is TGTGCCAGCATCCATGCTAACTATGGCTACACCTTC. This sequence encodes CASIHANYGYTF.

The rearrangement links TRBV18 to TRBJ1-4, with D possibly TRBD1 on 5 matching bases. V lost 1 base and J lost 0, with 12 bases in between. The CDR3 has 17 residues. In germline, CDR1 is KGHSH, CDR2 LQKENI. CDR3 coding DNA: TGTGCCAGCTCACCACTCCAGACAGACACAACTAATGAAAAACTGTTTTTT. Its translation: CASSPLQTDTTNEKLFF. The complete variable domain, with remaining parts taken from reference TRBV18 and TRBJ1-4, reads NAGVMQNPRHLVRRRGQEARLRCSPMKGHSHVYWYRQLPEEGLKFMVYLQKENIIDESGMPKERFSAEFPKEGPSILRIQQVVRGDSAAYFCASSPLQTDTTNEKLFFGSGTQLSVL.

The genes are TRBV4-3 and TRBJ2-5; 10 bases are a match to TRBD1. In germline, CDR1 is LGHNA, CDR2 YSLEER. V shed 4 bases and J 7 bases; nucleotides not matched to a gene: 6. The CDR3 consists of 14 residues. The CDR3 DNA follows: TGCGCCAGCAGCCGGGACAGGGGTTTCGCGACCCAGTACTTC. As protein: CASSRDRGFATQYF.